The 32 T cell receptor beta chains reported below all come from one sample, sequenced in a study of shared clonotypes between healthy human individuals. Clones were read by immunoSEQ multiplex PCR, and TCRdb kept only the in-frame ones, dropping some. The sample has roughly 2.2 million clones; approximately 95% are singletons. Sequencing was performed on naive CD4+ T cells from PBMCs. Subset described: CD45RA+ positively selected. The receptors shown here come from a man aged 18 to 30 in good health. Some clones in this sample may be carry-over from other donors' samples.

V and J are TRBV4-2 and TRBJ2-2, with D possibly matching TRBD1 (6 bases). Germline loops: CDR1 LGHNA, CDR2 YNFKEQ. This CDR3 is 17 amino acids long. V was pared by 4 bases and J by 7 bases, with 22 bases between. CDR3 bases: TGTGCCAGCAGCCCCCCCCTCGCGACAGGCAACCTCGGGGAGCTGTTTTTT. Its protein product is CASSPPLATGNLGELFF.

This chain's CDR3 is CASSGTGITGYTF. DNA of the CDR3: TGTGCCAGCAGCGGAACAGGGATTACGGGCTACACCTTC. The V and J genes are TRBV5-6 and TRBJ1-2, with D maybe TRBD1 (6 bases). CDR3 size: 13 residues. CDR1 and CDR2 from the germline V gene are SGHDT and YYEEEE. V dropped 4 bases and J dropped 8 bases, with 15 bases sitting between them. Filled out from reference TRBV5-6 and TRBJ1-2, the complete variable domain reads DAGVTQSPTHLIKTRGQQVTLRCSPKSGHDTVSWYQQALGQGPQFIFQYYEEEERQRGNFPDRFSGHQFPNYSSELNVNALLLGDSALYLCASSGTGITGYTFGSGTRLTVV.

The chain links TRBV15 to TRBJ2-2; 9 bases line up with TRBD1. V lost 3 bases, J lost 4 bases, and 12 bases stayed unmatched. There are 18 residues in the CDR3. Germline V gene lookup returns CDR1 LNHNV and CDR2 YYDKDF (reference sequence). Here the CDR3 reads CATSSWDRAQGSTGELFF. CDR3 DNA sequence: TGTGCCACCAGCAGTTGGGACAGGGCCCAGGGGAGCACCGGGGAGCTGTTTTTT.

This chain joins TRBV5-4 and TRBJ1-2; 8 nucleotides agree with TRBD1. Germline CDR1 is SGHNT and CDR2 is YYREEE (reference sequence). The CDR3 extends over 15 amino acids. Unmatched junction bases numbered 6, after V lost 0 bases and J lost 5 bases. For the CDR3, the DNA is TGTGCCAGCAGCTTGGCTTCGGGACAGGAATATGGCTACACCTTC. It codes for CASSLASGQEYGYTF. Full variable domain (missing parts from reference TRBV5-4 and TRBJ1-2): ETGVTQSPTHLIKTRGQQVTLRCSSQSGHNTVSWYQQALGQGPQFIFQYYREEENGRGNFPPRFSGLQFPNYSSELNVNALELDDSALYLCASSLASGQEYGYTFGSGTRLTVV.

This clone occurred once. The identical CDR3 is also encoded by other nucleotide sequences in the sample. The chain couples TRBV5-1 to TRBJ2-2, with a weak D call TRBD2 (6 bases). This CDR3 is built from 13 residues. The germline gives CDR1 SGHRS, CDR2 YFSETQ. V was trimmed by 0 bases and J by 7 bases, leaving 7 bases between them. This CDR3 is CASSLEEGGELFF. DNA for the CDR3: TGCGCCAGCAGCTTGGAGGAGGGCGGGGAGCTGTTTTTT.

Here the CDR3 DNA reads TGTGCCAGCAGTGCCTTAGGGACATATAGCACAGATACGCAGTATTTT. Amino acid sequence: CASSALGTYSTDTQYF. This chain links TRBV6-1 with TRBJ2-3; TRBD1 is a possible D gene (6 bases). The V gene's germline CDR1 is MNHNS and CDR2 SASEGT. V was cut by 4 bases and J by 0 bases, with 14 bases left in between. The CDR3 loop spans 16 amino acids.

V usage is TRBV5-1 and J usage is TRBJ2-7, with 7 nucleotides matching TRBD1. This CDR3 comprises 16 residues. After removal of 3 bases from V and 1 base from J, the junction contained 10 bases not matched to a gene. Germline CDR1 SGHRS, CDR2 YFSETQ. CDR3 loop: CASSWGAGGASYEQYF. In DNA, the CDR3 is TGCGCCAGCAGCTGGGGAGCAGGGGGTGCGTCCTACGAGCAGTACTTC.

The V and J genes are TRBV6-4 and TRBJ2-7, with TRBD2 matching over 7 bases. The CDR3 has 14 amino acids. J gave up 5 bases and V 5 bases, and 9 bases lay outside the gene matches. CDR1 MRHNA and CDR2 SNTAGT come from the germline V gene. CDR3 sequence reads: CASSPWEGSDEQYF. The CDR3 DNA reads TGTGCCAGCAGTCCCTGGGAGGGGTCCGACGAGCAGTACTTC.

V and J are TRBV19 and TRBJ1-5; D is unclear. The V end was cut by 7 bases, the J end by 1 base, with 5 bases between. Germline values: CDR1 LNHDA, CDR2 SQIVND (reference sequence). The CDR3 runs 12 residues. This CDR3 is CASTVSNQPQHF. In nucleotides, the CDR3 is TGTGCCAGTACCGTGAGCAATCAGCCCCAGCATTTT.

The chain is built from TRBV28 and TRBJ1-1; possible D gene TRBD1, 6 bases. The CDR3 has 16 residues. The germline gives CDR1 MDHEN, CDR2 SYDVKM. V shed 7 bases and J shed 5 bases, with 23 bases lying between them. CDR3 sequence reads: CASTILLRGGKTEAFF. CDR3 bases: TGTGCCAGCACCATCCTACTTAGGGGGGGAAAGACTGAAGCTTTCTTT.

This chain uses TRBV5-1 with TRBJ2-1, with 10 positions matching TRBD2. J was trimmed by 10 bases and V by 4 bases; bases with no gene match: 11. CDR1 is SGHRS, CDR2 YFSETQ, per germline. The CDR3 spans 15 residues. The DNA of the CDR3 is TGCGCCAGCAGCCTTGGGTTGCCTAGCGGGGGAGAGCAGTTCTTC. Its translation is CASSLGLPSGGEQFF.

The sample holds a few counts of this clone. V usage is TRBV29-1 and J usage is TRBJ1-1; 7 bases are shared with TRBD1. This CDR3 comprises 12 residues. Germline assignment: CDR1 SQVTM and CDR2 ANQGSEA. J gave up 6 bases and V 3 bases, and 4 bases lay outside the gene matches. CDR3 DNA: TGCAGCGTTGATACAGGGGAGGCTGAAGCTTTCTTT. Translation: CSVDTGEAEAFF.

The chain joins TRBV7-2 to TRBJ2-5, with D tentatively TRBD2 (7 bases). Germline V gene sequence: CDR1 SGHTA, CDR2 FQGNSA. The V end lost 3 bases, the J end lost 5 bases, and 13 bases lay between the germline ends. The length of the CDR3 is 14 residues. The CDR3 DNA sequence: TGTGCCAGCAGCTTTGGGGGGGGCGTGGAGACCCAGTACTTC. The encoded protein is CASSFGGGVETQYF.

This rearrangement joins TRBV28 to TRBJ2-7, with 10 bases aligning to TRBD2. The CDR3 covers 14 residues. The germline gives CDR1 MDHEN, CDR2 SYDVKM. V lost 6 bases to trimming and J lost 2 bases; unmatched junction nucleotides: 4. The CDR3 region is CASRPGTSAYEQYF. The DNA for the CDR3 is TGTGCCAGCAGGCCCGGGACTAGCGCCTACGAGCAGTACTTC.

CDR3 region: CASSSTDGNQPQHF. The CDR3, as DNA: TGTGCCAGCAGCTCCACCGACGGGAATCAGCCCCAGCATTTT. The V gene is TRBV7-2, the J gene TRBJ1-5; D gene uncertain. This CDR3 contains 14 residues. Trimming stripped 4 bases from V and 4 bases from J, with 11 bases between. Germline V gives CDR1 SGHTA, CDR2 FQGNSA.

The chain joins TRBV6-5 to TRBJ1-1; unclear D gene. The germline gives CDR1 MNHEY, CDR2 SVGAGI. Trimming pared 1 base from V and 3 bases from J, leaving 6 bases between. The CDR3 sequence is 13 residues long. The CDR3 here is CASSYYLDTEAFF. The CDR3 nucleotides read TGTGCCAGCAGTTACTACTTAGACACTGAAGCTTTCTTT.

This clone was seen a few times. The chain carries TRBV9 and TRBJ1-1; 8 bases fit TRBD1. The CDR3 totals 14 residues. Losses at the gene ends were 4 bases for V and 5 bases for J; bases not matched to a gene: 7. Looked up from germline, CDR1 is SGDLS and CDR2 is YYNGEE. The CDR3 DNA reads TGTGCCAGCAGCCAACCGGGACAGGCGACTGAAGCTTTCTTT. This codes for CASSQPGQATEAFF.

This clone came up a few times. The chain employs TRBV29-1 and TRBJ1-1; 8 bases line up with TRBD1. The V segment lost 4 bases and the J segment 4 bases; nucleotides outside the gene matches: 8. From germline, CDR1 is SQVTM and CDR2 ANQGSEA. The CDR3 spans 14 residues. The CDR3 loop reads CSVATQGGGTEAFF. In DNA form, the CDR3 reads TGCAGCGTTGCCACACAGGGGGGCGGCACTGAAGCTTTCTTT.

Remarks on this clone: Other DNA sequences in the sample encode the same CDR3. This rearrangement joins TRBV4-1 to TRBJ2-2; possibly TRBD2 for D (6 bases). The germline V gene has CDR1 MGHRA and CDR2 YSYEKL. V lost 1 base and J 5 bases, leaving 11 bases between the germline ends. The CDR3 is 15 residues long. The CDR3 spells CASSQGTAGTGELFF. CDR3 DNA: TGCGCCAGCAGCCAAGGAACCGCGGGGACCGGGGAGCTGTTTTTT.

Here the CDR3 DNA reads TGTGCCAGCAGCCAAGTAAAGTCGGCTAGCGGGATTTCTGAGCAGTTCTTC. As protein: CASSQVKSASGISEQFF. The genes are TRBV14 and TRBJ2-1; TRBD2 matches 9 bases. There are 17 residues in the CDR3. After removal of 1 base from V and 9 bases from J, the junction contained 13 bases not matched to a gene. CDR1 is SGHDN and CDR2 is FVKESK in the germline V gene.

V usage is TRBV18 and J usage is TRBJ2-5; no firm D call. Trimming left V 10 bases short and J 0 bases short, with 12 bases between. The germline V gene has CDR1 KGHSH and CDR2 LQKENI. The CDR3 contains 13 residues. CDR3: CATLRSDQETQYF. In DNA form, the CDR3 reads TGTGCCACGCTGCGGTCGGACCAAGAGACCCAGTACTTC.

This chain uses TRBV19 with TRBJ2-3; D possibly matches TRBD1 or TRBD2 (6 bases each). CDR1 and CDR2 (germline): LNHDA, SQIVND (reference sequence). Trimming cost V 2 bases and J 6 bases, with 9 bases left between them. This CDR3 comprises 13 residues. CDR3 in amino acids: CASSIWGADTQYF. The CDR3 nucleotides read TGTGCCAGTAGTATATGGGGGGCCGATACGCAGTATTTT.

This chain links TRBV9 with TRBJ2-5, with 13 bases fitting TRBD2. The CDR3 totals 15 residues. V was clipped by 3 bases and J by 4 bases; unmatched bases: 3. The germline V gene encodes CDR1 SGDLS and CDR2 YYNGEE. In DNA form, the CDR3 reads TGTGCCAGCAGCGGATGGACTAGCGGGGGAGAGACCCAGTACTTC. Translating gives CASSGWTSGGETQYF. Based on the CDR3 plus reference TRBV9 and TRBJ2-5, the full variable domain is DSGVTQTPKHLITATGQRVTLRCSPRSGDLSVYWYQQSLDQGLQFLIQYYNGEERAKGNILERFSAQQFPDLHSELNLSSLELGDSALYFCASSGWTSGGETQYFGPGTRLLVL.

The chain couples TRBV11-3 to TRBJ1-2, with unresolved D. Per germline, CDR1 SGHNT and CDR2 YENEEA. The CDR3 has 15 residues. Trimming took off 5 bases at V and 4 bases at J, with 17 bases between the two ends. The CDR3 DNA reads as TGTGCCAGCAGCGAGTTCCTCGGAAAGACCTATGGCTACACCTTC. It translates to CASSEFLGKTYGYTF.

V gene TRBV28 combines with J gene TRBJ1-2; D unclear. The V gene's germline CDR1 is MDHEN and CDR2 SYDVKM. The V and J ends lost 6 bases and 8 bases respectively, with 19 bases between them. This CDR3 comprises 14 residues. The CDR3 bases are TGTGCCAGCAGCCTCCGAGGCCGGTTTATGGGCTACACCTTC. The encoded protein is CASSLRGRFMGYTF.

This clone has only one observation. In DNA form, the CDR3 reads TGTGCCAGCAGTGACCAGGGGGCTAGAGGTGAGCAGTTCTTC. Its translation is CASSDQGARGEQFF. The chain uses TRBV25-1 and TRBJ2-1, with TRBD1 matching 8 bases. The CDR3 runs to 14 residues. CDR1 and CDR2 (germline): MGHDK, SYGVNS. With V trimmed by 3 bases and J by 9 bases, 7 bases remained unmatched.

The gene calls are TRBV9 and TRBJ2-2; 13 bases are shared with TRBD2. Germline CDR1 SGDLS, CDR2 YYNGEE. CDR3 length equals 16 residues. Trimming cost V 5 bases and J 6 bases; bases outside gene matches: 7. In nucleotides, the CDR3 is TGTGCCAGCAGAGCAACTAGCGGGAGGGCCTCCGGGGAGCTGTTTTTT. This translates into CASRATSGRASGELFF.

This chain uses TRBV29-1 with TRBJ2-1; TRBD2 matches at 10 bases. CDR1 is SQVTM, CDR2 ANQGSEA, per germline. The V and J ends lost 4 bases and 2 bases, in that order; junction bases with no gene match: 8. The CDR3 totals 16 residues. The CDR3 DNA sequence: TGCAGCGTTGGTCTGGGGCTAGCGGGGGCCTACAATGAGCAGTTCTTC. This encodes CSVGLGLAGAYNEQFF.

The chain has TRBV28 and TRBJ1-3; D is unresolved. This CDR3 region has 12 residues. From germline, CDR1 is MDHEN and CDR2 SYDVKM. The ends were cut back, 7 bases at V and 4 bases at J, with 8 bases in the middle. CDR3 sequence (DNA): TGTGCCAGCACCTCCGGGGGAAACACCATATATTTT. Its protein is CASTSGGNTIYF.

The chain's CDR3 is CASSEGDSNYGYTF. In DNA form, the CDR3 reads TGTGCCAGCAGTGAGGGGGACAGTAACTATGGCTACACCTTC. This chain links TRBV28 with TRBJ1-2; TRBD1 aligns across 7 bases. Germline V CDR1 and CDR2: MDHEN, SYDVKM. J gave up 1 base and V 5 bases, and 4 bases lay outside the gene matches. This CDR3 is 14 amino acids long.

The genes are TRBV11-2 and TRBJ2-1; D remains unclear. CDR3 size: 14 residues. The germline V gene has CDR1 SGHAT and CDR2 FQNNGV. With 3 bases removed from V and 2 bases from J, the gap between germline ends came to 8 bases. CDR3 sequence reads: CASSFVPAYNEQFF. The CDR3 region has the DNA TGTGCCAGCAGCTTTGTGCCCGCCTACAATGAGCAGTTCTTC.

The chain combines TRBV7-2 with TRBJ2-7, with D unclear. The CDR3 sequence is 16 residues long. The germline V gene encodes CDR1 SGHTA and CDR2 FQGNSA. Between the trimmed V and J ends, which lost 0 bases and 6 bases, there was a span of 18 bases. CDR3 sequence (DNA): TGTGCCAGCAGCTTAGCTTCCTTGGGCGGAGCTCTCGAGCAGTACTTC. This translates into CASSLASLGGALEQYF. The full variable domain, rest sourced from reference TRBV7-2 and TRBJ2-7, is GAGVSQSPSNKVTEKGKDVELRCDPISGHTALYWYRQSLGQGLEFLIYFQGNSAPDKSGLPSDRFSAERTGGSVSTLTIQRTQQEDSAVYLCASSLASLGGALEQYFGPGTRLTVT.